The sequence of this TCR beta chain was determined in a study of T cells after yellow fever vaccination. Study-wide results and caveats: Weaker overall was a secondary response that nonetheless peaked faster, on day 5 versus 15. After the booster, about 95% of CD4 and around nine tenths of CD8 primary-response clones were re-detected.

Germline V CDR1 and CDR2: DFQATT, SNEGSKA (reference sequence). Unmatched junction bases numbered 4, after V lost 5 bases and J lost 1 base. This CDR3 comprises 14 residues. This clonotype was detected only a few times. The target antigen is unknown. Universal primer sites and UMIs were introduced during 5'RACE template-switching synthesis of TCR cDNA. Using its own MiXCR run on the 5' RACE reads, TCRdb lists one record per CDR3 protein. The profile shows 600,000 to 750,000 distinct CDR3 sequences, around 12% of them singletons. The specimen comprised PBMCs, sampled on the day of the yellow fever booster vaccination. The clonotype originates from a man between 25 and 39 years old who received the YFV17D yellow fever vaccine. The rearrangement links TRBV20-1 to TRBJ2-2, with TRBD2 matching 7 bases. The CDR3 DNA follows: TGCAGTGCTTTAGCGGGCCTGAACACCGGGGAGCTGTTTTTT. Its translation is CSALAGLNTGELFF.